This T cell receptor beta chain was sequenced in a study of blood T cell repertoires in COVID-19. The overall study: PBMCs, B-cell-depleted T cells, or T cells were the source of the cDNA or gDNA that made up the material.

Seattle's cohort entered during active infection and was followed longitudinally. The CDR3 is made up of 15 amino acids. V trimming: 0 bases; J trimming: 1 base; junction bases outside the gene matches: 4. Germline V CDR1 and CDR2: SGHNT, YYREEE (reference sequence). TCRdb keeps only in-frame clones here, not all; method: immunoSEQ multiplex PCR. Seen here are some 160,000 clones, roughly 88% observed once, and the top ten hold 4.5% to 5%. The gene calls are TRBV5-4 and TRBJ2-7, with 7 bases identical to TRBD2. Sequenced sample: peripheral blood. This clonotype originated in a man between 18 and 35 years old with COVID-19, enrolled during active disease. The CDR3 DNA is TGTGCCAGCAGCTTGGGGACCGGGGGGTCCTACGAGCAGTACTTC. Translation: CASSLGTGGSYEQYF.